This T cell receptor (beta chain) was obtained from a study of a mutant IDH1 vaccine in newly diagnosed glioma. Method: immunoSEQ multiplex PCR; TCRdb's copy keeps in-frame clones and lacks some. The repertoire has roughly 34,000 clones, roughly three fifths of them found once; the top ten carry roughly 9.6%. Time point described: week 5, during vaccination. Each vaccine dose was 300 ug of mutant IDH1 20-mer peptide, with topical imiquimod. Note on this clone: Its antigen is not known.

The CDR3 loop spans 14 amino acids. Trimming removed 7 bases at V and 0 bases at J, with 12 bases between. The germline CDR1 and CDR2 sequences are LGHNT and FRNRAP. Specimen: PBMCs, collected from a glioma patient whose treatment included an IDH1 peptide vaccine. The TCR was taken from a woman aged 18-29 years with glioma. The J gene is TRBJ1-1, the V gene TRBV12-5; the D is unclear. CDR3 loop: CASALGLLNTEAFF. The DNA for the CDR3 is TGTGCTAGTGCCCTCGGATTGTTGAACACTGAAGCTTTCTTT.